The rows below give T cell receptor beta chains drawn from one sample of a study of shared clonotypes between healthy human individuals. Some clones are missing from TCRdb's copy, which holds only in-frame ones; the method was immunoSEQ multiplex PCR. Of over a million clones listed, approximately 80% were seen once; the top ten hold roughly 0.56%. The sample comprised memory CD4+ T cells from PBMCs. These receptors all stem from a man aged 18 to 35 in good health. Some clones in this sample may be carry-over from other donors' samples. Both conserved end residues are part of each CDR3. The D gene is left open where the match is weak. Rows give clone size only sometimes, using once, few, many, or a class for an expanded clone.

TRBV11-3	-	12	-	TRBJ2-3	CASSLSSGTQYF	TGTGCCAGCAGCTTAAGTTCGGGTACGCAGTATTTT
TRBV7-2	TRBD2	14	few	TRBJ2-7	CASSHSGSAYEQYF	TGTGCCAGCAGCCATAGCGGGAGTGCCTACGAGCAGTACTTC
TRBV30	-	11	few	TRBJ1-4	CAWSIRDKLFF	TGTGCCTGGAGTATAAGGGACAAACTGTTTTTT
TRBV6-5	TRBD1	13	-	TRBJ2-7	CASTRGQGYEQYF	TGTGCCAGCACCAGAGGACAGGGCTACGAGCAGTACTTC
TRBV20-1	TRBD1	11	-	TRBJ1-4	CSAGGRGELFF	TGCAGTGCAGGGGGCAGGGGGGAACTGTTTTTT
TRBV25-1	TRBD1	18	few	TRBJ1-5	CASSEWAGGQGSNQPQHF	TGTGCCAGCAGTGAATGGGCCGGGGGACAGGGGTCCAATCAGCCCCAGCATTTT
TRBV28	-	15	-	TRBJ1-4	CASSETGTLEEKLFF	TGTGCCAGCAGTGAAACCGGGACATTGGAGGAAAAACTGTTTTTT
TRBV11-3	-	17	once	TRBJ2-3	CASSLKGGQIGADTQYF	TGTGCCAGCAGCTTAAAGGGCGGACAAATTGGGGCAGATACGCAGTATTTT
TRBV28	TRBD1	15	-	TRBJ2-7	CASSLLRTGGYEQYF	TGTGCCAGCAGTTTATTGCGGACAGGGGGCTACGAGCAGTACTTC
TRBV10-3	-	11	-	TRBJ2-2	CAISERGELFF	TGTGCCATCAGTGAGCGAGGGGAGCTGTTTTTT
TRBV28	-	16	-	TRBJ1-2	CASSSTFGAFHYGYTF	TGTGCCAGCAGCTCGACCTTCGGGGCCTTCCACTATGGCTACACCTTC
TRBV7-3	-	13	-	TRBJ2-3	CASSFTAGDTQYF	TGTGCCAGCAGCTTCACAGCGGGAGATACGCAGTATTTT
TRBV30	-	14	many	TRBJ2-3	CAWSVDSRGDTQYF	TGTGCCTGGAGTGTAGATTCAAGAGGTGATACGCAGTATTTT
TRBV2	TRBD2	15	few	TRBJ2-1	CASGGPGLAGDEQFF	TGTGCCAGCGGTGGGCCGGGACTAGCAGGCGATGAGCAGTTCTTC
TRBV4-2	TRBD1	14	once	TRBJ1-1	CASRRGQQNTEAFF	TGTGCCAGCAGAAGGGGACAGCAGAACACTGAAGCTTTCTTT
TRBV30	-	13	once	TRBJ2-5	CAWSVTGMETQYF	TGTGCCTGGAGTGTAACGGGAATGGAGACCCAGTACTTC
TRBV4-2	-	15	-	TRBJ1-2	CASSQAGAGLYGYTF	TGTGCCAGCAGCCAAGCAGGGGCCGGCCTCTATGGCTACACCTTC
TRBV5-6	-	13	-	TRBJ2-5	CASSLDRRETQYF	TGTGCCAGCAGCTTGGATAGGCGAGAGACCCAGTACTTC
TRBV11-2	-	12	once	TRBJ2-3	CASGAVRNTQYF	TGTGCCAGCGGCGCCGTGCGGAATACGCAGTATTTT
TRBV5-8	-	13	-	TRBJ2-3	CASTRQTTDTQYF	TGTGCCAGCACCCGCCAGACCACAGATACGCAGTATTTT
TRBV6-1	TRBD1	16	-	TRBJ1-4	CASSDRGRATNEKLFF	TGTGCCAGCAGTGACAGGGGGCGAGCAACTAATGAAAAACTGTTTTTT
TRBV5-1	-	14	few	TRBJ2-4	CASSLVGGQNIQYF	TGCGCCAGCAGCTTGGTTGGGGGTCAAAACATTCAGTACTTC
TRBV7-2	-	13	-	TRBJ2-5	CASRPRVQETQYF	TGTGCCAGCAGGCCACGTGTCCAAGAGACCCAGTACTTC
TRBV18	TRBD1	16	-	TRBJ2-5	CASSPPRSGGQETQYF	TGTGCCAGCTCACCACCGCGATCAGGGGGCCAAGAGACCCAGTACTTC
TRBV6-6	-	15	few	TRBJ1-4	CASSYSAGGGEKLFF	TGTGCCAGCAGTTACTCGGCTGGGGGTGGGGAAAAACTGTTTTTT
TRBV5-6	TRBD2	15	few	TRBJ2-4	CASSPGREAGNIQYF	TGTGCCAGCAGCCCTGGGAGGGAGGCGGGGAACATTCAGTACTTC